This T cell receptor (beta chain) was recorded in a study of OX40 agonist ivuxolimab in advanced cancers. Across the study: Patients achieving partial responses numbered three: one hepatocellular carcinoma case and two cutaneous melanoma cases.

TCRdb keeps only in-frame clones here, not all; method: immunoSEQ multiplex PCR. This table holds about 80,000 clones, around four fifths found once. This CDR3 region has 16 residues. Trimming cost V 3 bases and J 4 bases; bases outside gene matches: 11. Germline assignment: CDR1 GTSNPN and CDR2 SVGIG (reference sequence). Material: CD4+ or CD8+ T cells sorted from blood, obtained in a trial of the OX40 agonist ivuxolimab. The sequence came from an adult with an advanced solid tumor such as melanoma, head and neck, liver or kidney cancer. This chain uses TRBV30 with TRBJ2-2; TRBD2 matches at 7 bases. Here the CDR3 DNA reads TGTGCCTGGAGGGCCCGTGGGAGGGTTGTCACCGGGGAGCTGTTTTTT. Translation gives CAWRARGRVVTGELFF.